This paragraph reports one T cell receptor beta chain. The antigen remains undetermined. These data are taken from a study of T cells expressing NK-cell markers. About the research overall: In sorted CD3+CD56+NKG2C+, CD3+CD56+NKG2C- and CD3+CD56-NKG2C+ T cells, TCR beta repertoires were obtained. The eight sequenced donors comprised seven who were HCMV-seropositive and one who was seronegative. Study-wide findings and caveats: Whether expanded NKG2C+ T cell clones were HCMV specific stayed uncertain. The share of CD8+ T cells held by dominant NKG2C+ clonotypes was roughly 1.0-7.5% in roughly 6 donors.

TCRdb re-called the 5' RACE reads and gives one entry per CDR3 protein, without DNA. The table for this sample gives approximately 150,000 distinct CDR3 sequences. Per germline, CDR1 DFQATT and CDR2 SNEGSKA (reference sequence). This CDR3 region has 12 residues. The source is a woman aged 18-69 years in good health. Specimen: blood T cells: a sorted CD56 or NKG2C T cell subset, CD4+ or CD8+ T cells, or bulk PBMC T cells (not recorded which). The chain uses TRBV20-1 and TRBJ2-1. The CDR3 reads CSAREAASEQFF.